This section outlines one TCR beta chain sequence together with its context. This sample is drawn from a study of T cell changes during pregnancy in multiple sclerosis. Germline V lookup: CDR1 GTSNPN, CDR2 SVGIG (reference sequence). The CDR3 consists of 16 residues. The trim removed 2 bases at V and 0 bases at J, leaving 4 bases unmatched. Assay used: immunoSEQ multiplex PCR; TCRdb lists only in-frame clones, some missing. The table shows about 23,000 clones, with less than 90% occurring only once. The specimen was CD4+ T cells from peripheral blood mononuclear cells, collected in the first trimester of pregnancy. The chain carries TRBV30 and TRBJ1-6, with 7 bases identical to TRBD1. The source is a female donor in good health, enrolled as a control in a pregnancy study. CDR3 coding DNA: TGTGCCTGGAGTCACAGGGGAAGCTCCTATAATTCACCCCTCCACTTT. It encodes CAWSHRGSSYNSPLHF.